This T cell receptor beta chain is drawn from a study of shared clonotypes between healthy human individuals (dated by TCRdb to about 2020). About the full investigation: A couple of women and a few men aged 18 to 49 years were included in the cohort. For each donor, three plates each were used for CD4 naive and CD4 memory, two plates were used for CD8 naive, and one plate was used for CD8 memory. Libraries were prepared and TCR repertoires were sequenced by different laboratories using diverse techniques, in order to increase sequencing depth and limit assay-specific biases. To estimate repertoire size and how much clonotype sharing occurs between individuals, the study deeply sequenced the blood TCR repertoires of 5 or 6 healthy adults. Between about 0.9 and 9 billion PBMCs per donor were obtained by leukapheresis. The full study reports these points: Pairwise subsampling indicated that sequencing depth was expected to affect the degree of clonotype sharing among donors. Naive subsets generally had larger estimated clonotype richness than memory subsets did. The small number of donors limited the genetic and exposure-history diversity represented. Sharing across a few donors was observed for approximately 5% of naive CD4, 3% to 4% of naive CD8, roughly 2.4% of memory CD4, and less than 0.45% of memory CD8 clonotypes. Sampling was restricted to blood, and TCR repertoires in tissues likely differ from the TCR repertoires found in blood. Incomplete sequencing was indicated by rarefaction of sorted-subset datasets, despite the large sequencing depth. Compared with non-shared clonotypes, clonotypes shared by all four sorted-subset donors had higher generation probabilities.

Taken from the germline V gene, the CDR1 and CDR2 loops are SQVTM and ANQGSEA. Including cysteine and phenylalanine, the CDR3 has 13 amino acids. The entry retains the CDR3 DNA only, 39 bases that are in frame from base 1. TCR CDR3 regions were amplified from genomic DNA by multiplex PCR using the deep immunoSEQ assay. Genomic DNA extracted from each cell subset was distributed evenly over all wells of several immunoSEQ 96-well plates, and each plate served as one replicate. For sorted subsets, each replicate PCR was loaded with approximately 200 ng genomic DNA, equivalent to 25,000 to 35,000 T cell genomes. Purified libraries were measured with a Qubit 3.0 fluorometer, size-checked on a Bioanalyzer 2100, and measured again with the KAPA Library Quantification kit. Every immunoSEQ 96-well plate was sequenced on a dedicated single-read 150-cycle Illumina NextSeq 550 flow cell. Per the original workflow: Because the immunoSEQ output included only junctional sequences and no quality scores, the filtering could not be the same as the filtering used for full-length reads. Sequences were annotated with PyIR, a Python wrapper for IgBLAST v1.9, and V/J genes and CDR3 were assigned using IMGT germline references. Reads were filtered out if the reads had weak V/J assignments (E-value above 1e-6), no CDR3, stop codons, out-of-frame junctions, or ambiguous translated residues. V3J clonotypes were defined by identical inferred V gene, J gene, and CDR3 amino acid sequence. The percentage overlap between two repertoires was calculated by dividing the number of shared unique clonotypes by the size of the smaller repertoire. Repertoire richness was assessed with RTK rarefaction, the Chao1 estimator, and Recon v2.1 estimates of unobserved clonotypes. OLGA was used to compute generation probabilities for all TCRbeta clonotypes that the gDNA method yielded from several donors. TCRdb re-hosts the immuneACCESS table, in-frame sequences only. Its copies lack some clones; in the studies checked, an unresolved V gene accounts for under half of them, and the cause for the rest is not known. V and J calls and clone size follow that table, whereas D and trimming were derived from the DNA. This sample lists about 1.9 million clones; 85% to 95% were detected once. More than 1.5% of the sample is taken by the ten largest.

Of note for this clone: Its binding antigen is unknown. One junction end does not reproduce the germline sequence, and a read error may be involved.

CD8 naive samples consisted of CD45RO-negative cells that were positively selected for CCR7, yielding a CD45RA+CCR7+ population without TemRA cells. The donors were healthy, HIV-negative adults who had no recently reported acute infections or vaccinations. Every donor was a Caucasian adult residing in Nashville, Tennessee, USA. Blood was collected by leukapheresis, and PBMCs were isolated by Ficoll-Histopaque density gradient centrifugation and then cryopreserved in liquid nitrogen vapor phase. Analytical flow cytometry was used to check the purity and quantity of each magnetically sorted T cell population. Genomic DNA was isolated from each sorted fraction and quantified by UV absorbance on a Nanodrop 2000c.

Sequenced input: naive CD8+ T cells from PBMCs. The cell subset or site tag for this specimen amounts to: CD45RA+CCR7+. This TCR came from a young man in good health. Some clones in this sample may be carry-over from other donors' samples. The rearrangement combines TRBV29-1 with TRBJ1-2; the junction holds 8 bases that match TRBD1. The DNA sequence is as follows: TGCAGCGGTGAAACAGGGGGGAGGAATGGCTACACCTTC. This sequence encodes CSGETGGRNGYTF.